The 31 T cell receptor beta chains below were found in one sample sequenced in a study of cytomegalovirus exposure and HLA in healthy donors. Vbeta (60) and Jbeta (13) primers were used in the PCR. Assay: immunoSEQ multiplex PCR; the TCRdb copy retains only in-frame clones and omits some. The sample lists about 170,000 clones; 85% were seen once. The sequencing input was PBMCs. All receptors come from a boy aged 2 to 10 in good health and CMV-seronegative.

The chain employs TRBV29-1 and TRBJ2-7, with 8 bases that match TRBD1. Germline V CDR1 and CDR2: SQVTM, ANQGSEA. J was trimmed by 6 bases and V by 5 bases; bases with no gene match: 9. The CDR3 is made up of 13 amino acids. CDR3: CSVYSRQGSEQYF. CDR3 DNA sequence: TGCAGCGTTTACTCCCGACAGGGGAGCGAGCAGTACTTC.

The chain couples TRBV30 to TRBJ2-1; D gene ambiguous. Trimming removed 2 bases from V and 6 bases from J, with 11 bases in between. This CDR3 spans 13 amino acids. Germline V lookup: CDR1 GTSNPN, CDR2 SVGIG (reference sequence). CDR3 protein: CAWSFSSVNEQFF. As DNA, the CDR3 is TGTGCCTGGAGTTTCTCGAGTGTCAATGAGCAGTTCTTC.

The rearrangement uses TRBV6-1 and TRBJ2-2, with D hard to call. The CDR3 length is 13 residues. The V and J ends lost 1 base and 6 bases respectively, with 6 bases between them. The germline V gene encodes CDR1 MNHNS and CDR2 SASEGT. The CDR3 nucleotides are TGTGCCAGCAGTGAAGAATTATCCGGGGAGCTGTTTTTT. It encodes CASSEELSGELFF.

The V call is TRBV12-5, the J call TRBJ2-2; 8 nucleotides agree with TRBD2. Germline V gives CDR1 LGHNT, CDR2 FRNRAP. V was clipped by 7 bases and J by 3 bases; unmatched bases: 10. This CDR3 has 16 residues. The CDR3 protein is CASASGGAMDTGELFF. The DNA for the CDR3 is TGTGCTAGTGCCTCCGGGGGGGCCATGGACACCGGGGAGCTGTTTTTT. Supplemented by reference TRBV12-5 and TRBJ2-2, the full variable domain reads DARVTQTPRHKVTEMGQEVTMRCQPILGHNTVFWYRQTMMQGLELLAYFRNRAPLDDSGMPKDRFSAEMPDATLATLKIQPSEPRDSAVYFCASASGGAMDTGELFFGEGSRLTVL.

The CDR3 loop reads CASSPRDSYNEQFF. For the CDR3, the DNA is TGTGCCAGCAGCCCCCGGGACTCTTACAATGAGCAGTTCTTC. The rearrangement uses TRBV11-3 and TRBJ2-1; possible D gene TRBD2, 6 bases. In germline, CDR1 is SGHNT, CDR2 YENEEA. The CDR3 length is 14 residues. Deletions cut 5 bases from V and 4 bases from J, with 12 bases between.

In DNA form, the CDR3 reads TGTGCCAGCTCACCCATGAGGGGGGGCCCTGATGATGAGCAGTTCTTC. Encoded protein: CASSPMRGGPDDEQFF. The chain uses TRBV18 and TRBJ2-1, with D possibly TRBD2 on 7 matching bases. CDR1 KGHSH and CDR2 LQKENI come from the germline V gene. The CDR3 extends over 16 amino acids. Trimming pared 3 bases from V and 8 bases from J, leaving 20 bases between.

This chain uses TRBV25-1 with TRBJ2-3, with unresolved D. This CDR3 contains 13 residues. Deletions cut 6 bases from V and 7 bases from J, with 14 bases between. The germline gives CDR1 MGHDK, CDR2 SYGVNS. CDR3 bases: TGTGCCAGCAGCCTAAGCCCCCATCATACGCAGTATTTT. This translates into CASSLSPHHTQYF. Together with reference TRBV25-1 and TRBJ2-3, the CDR3 gives the full variable domain: EADIYQTPRYLVIGTGKKITLECSQTMGHDKMYWYQQDPGMELHLIHYSYGVNSTEKGDLSSESTVSRIRTEHFPLTLESARPSHTSQYLCASSLSPHHTQYFGPGTRLTVL.

The chain links TRBV5-1 to TRBJ1-1, with 12 bases identical to TRBD1. The CDR3 spans 17 residues. The V and J ends lost 3 bases and 1 base, in that order; junction bases with no gene match: 7. CDR1 is SGHRS, CDR2 YFSETQ, per germline. The CDR3, as DNA: TGCGCCAGCAGCTCGGGACAGGGGGCCAGTTGGAACACTGAAGCTTTCTTT. Protein sequence: CASSSGQGASWNTEAFF.

V is TRBV21-1 and J is TRBJ2-2; the table's D call, TRBD2, was not checked against the DNA. TRBV21-1 is classified as a pseudogene. The CDR3 extends over 19 amino acids. CDR3: CASSKRASGRAENTGELFF. The CDR3 DNA reads TGTGCCAGCAGCAAAAGGGCTAGCGGGAGGGCCGAGAACACCGGGGAGCTGTTTTTT.

This chain joins TRBV28 and TRBJ2-5; 7 nucleotides align to TRBD1. Germline loops: CDR1 MDHEN, CDR2 SYDVKM. The J segment lost 9 bases and the V segment lost 8 bases, leaving 15 bases of the junction unmatched. CDR3 length: 14 amino acids. CDR3 in amino acids: CASHTQGEIGAQYF. CDR3 nucleotide sequence: TGTGCCAGCCATACTCAGGGGGAGATTGGGGCCCAGTACTTC. Variable domain in full (rest from reference TRBV28 and TRBJ2-5): DVKVTQSSRYLVKRTGEKVFLECVQDMDHENMFWYRQDPGLGLRLIYFSYDVKMKEKGDIPEGYSVSREKKERFSLILESASTNQTSMYLCASHTQGEIGAQYFGPGTRLLVL.

The chain uses TRBV6-6 and TRBJ1-5, with D unresolved. Between the trimmed V and J ends, which lost 5 bases and 8 bases, there was a span of 10 bases. The CDR3 has 12 amino acids. CDR1 MNHNY and CDR2 SVGAGI come from the germline V gene (reference sequence). CDR3 sequence reads: CASSPEEEPQHF. The CDR3 coding sequence is TGTGCCAGCAGTCCAGAGGAGGAGCCCCAGCATTTT.

CDR3 in amino acids: CASSSATGFNYGYTF. For the CDR3, the DNA is TGTGCCAGCAGCTCCGCGACGGGATTTAACTATGGCTACACCTTC. The chain is built from TRBV2 and TRBJ1-2; D gene uncertain. V lost 6 bases, J lost 1 base, and 15 bases lay in between. The V gene's germline CDR1 is SNHLY and CDR2 FYNNEI. This CDR3 region has 15 residues.

The chain carries TRBV6-5 and TRBJ1-5; D unresolved. The V gene lost 5 bases and the J gene lost 3 bases, with 11 bases spanning the gap. The CDR3 is made up of 14 amino acids. CDR1 and CDR2 from the germline V gene are MNHEY and SVGAGI. The CDR3 DNA reads as TGTGCCAGCAGTCTGGGGAGCTCCAATCAGCCCCAGCATTTT. Residues: CASSLGSSNQPQHF.

The rearrangement links TRBV6-1 to TRBJ1-5; D remains unclear. CDR3 length equals 13 residues. Looked up from germline, CDR1 is MNHNS and CDR2 is SASEGT. V was pared by 1 base and J by 14 bases, with 15 bases between. The CDR3 bases are TGTGCCAGCAGTGAAGATTTCAGGTCCCCCAAGCATTTT. Translation gives CASSEDFRSPKHF.

The chain links TRBV5-4 to TRBJ2-1; 9 nucleotides align to TRBD1. The germline V gene has CDR1 SGHNT and CDR2 YYREEE (reference sequence). V shed 4 bases, J shed 6 bases, and the junction held 8 bases outside the gene matches. This CDR3 is 15 amino acids long. CDR3 nucleotides: TGTGCCAGCAGCGGGGACAGGGAGAGGCGCAATGAGCAGTTCTTC. Its protein product is CASSGDRERRNEQFF.

This sequence joins TRBV7-8 and TRBJ2-5; 10 nucleotides line up with TRBD2. The assigned J gene may be wrong: the sequence end matches TRBJ2-7 better. From germline, CDR1 is SGHVS and CDR2 FQNEAQ. The CDR3 is 16 amino acids. This CDR3 is CASSSNPSGSSYEQYF. The CDR3 DNA reads TGTGCCAGCAGCTCAAACCCTAGCGGGAGCTCCTACGAGCAGTACTTC.

The chain joins TRBV5-4 to TRBJ2-3; the D gene is possibly TRBD2 (5 bases). Trimming pared 6 bases from V and 2 bases from J, leaving 10 bases between. The CDR3 contains 13 residues. Germline values: CDR1 SGHNT, CDR2 YYREEE (reference sequence). CDR3 sequence (DNA): TGTGCCAGCACCGGGGAGAACACAGATACGCAGTATTTT. It encodes CASTGENTDTQYF.

J is TRBJ2-2 and V is TRBV27; no clear D gene. This CDR3 region has 10 residues. In germline, CDR1 is MNHEY, CDR2 SMNVEV (reference sequence). V was cut by 8 bases and J by 7 bases, with 5 bases left in between. The CDR3 DNA is TGTGCCAGCGGTAGCGGGGAGCTGTTTTTT. Amino acid sequence: CASGSGELFF.

The chain couples TRBV6-4 to TRBJ2-1; a possible D gene is TRBD2 (5 bases). The CDR3 runs to 15 residues. The germline gives CDR1 MRHNA, CDR2 SNTAGT. Trimming took off 8 bases at V and 0 bases at J, with 14 bases between the two ends. In DNA form, the CDR3 reads TGTGCCAGCGGACTTAGGCCTTCCTCCTACAATGAGCAGTTCTTC. It yields the protein CASGLRPSSYNEQFF.

This sequence joins TRBV10-1 and TRBJ1-1, with 7 bases that match TRBD1. The germline CDR1 and CDR2 sequences are WNHNN and SYGVQD (reference sequence). CDR3 size: 15 residues. Trimming removed 5 bases from V and 0 bases from J; junction bases left unmatched: 6. The CDR3 DNA sequence: TGCGCCAGCAGTAAGGTGAGGGGGCTGAACACTGAAGCTTTCTTT. Encoded protein: CASSKVRGLNTEAFF.

This chain connects TRBV5-1 to TRBJ1-3, with 8 positions matching TRBD1. Germline-derived CDR1 and CDR2 are SGHRS and YFSETQ. Trimming at V came to 0 bases and at J to 4 bases, leaving 9 bases not matched to a gene. CDR3 length equals 17 residues. CDR3 residues: CASSLDRTGSIGNTIYF. In nucleotides, the CDR3 is TGCGCCAGCAGCTTGGATCGGACAGGGAGTATCGGAAACACCATATATTTT.

The gene calls are TRBV7-8 and TRBJ1-2; TRBD1 aligns across 12 bases. Germline V gene lookup returns CDR1 SGHVS and CDR2 FQNEAQ. This CDR3 has 15 residues. After removal of 5 bases from V and 8 bases from J, the junction contained 9 bases not matched to a gene. This CDR3 is CASSPKGTGGYGYTF. The CDR3, as DNA: TGTGCCAGCAGCCCTAAAGGGACAGGGGGCTACGGCTACACCTTC.

J is TRBJ1-1 and V is TRBV10-3, with D maybe TRBD1 (6 bases). There are 11 residues in the CDR3. V was clipped by 6 bases and J by 4 bases, with 6 bases between them. CDR1 is ENHRY and CDR2 is SYGVKD in the germline V gene. CDR3: CAIRQGTEAFF. CDR3 DNA: TGTGCCATCAGACAGGGCACTGAAGCTTTCTTT.

The CDR3 DNA reads as TGTGCCAGCAGCCCTACTAGCGGGGGGGCCGGAGAGACCCAGTACTTC. It specifies CASSPTSGGAGETQYF. The V call is TRBV11-2, the J call TRBJ2-5, with TRBD2 identical over 13 bases. The J segment lost 4 bases and the V segment lost 5 bases, leaving 7 bases of the junction unmatched. The CDR3 is made up of 16 amino acids. Germline V gene lookup returns CDR1 SGHAT and CDR2 FQNNGV.

The chain uses TRBV6-5 and TRBJ1-5; D remains ambiguous. CDR3 length: 14 residues. CDR1 is MNHEY, CDR2 SVGAGI, per germline. V was clipped by 3 bases and J by 5 bases, with 11 bases between them. CDR3 loop: CASSYIAGYQPQHF. Here the CDR3 DNA reads TGTGCCAGCAGTTATATAGCGGGTTATCAGCCCCAGCATTTT.

The chain recombines TRBV6-5 with TRBJ1-2, with TRBD1 identical over 7 bases. V dropped 5 bases and J dropped 8; count of bases not matched to a gene: 8. Germline V CDR1 and CDR2: MNHEY, SVGAGI. The CDR3 spans 13 residues. CDR3 DNA sequence: TGTGCCAGCAGTACTTTGGACAGGTTGGGCTACACCTTC. As protein: CASSTLDRLGYTF.

The chain carries TRBV10-3 and TRBJ2-7, with D possibly matching TRBD1 (6 bases). Deletions cut 0 bases from V and 4 bases from J, with 13 bases between. Germline V CDR1 and CDR2: ENHRY, SYGVKD. This CDR3 contains 15 residues. For the CDR3, the DNA is TGTGCCATCAGTGAGTCGAGCGCCAGGGGTTACGAGCAGTACGTC. It yields the protein CAISESSARGYEQYV.

V usage is TRBV28 and J usage is TRBJ2-7; 7 bases line up with TRBD1. CDR3 length: 15 residues. Germline trimming cut 6 bases from V and 6 bases from J; bases unmatched to any gene: 14. Germline V gene sequence: CDR1 MDHEN, CDR2 SYDVKM. The CDR3 is CASSRIWDSLAEQYF. The CDR3 coding sequence is TGTGCCAGCAGCCGTATCTGGGACAGCCTCGCCGAGCAGTACTTC. The full variable domain, its missing parts supplied by reference TRBV28 and TRBJ2-7, is DVKVTQSSRYLVKRTGEKVFLECVQDMDHENMFWYRQDPGLGLRLIYFSYDVKMKEKGDIPEGYSVSREKKERFSLILESASTNQTSMYLCASSRIWDSLAEQYFGPGTRLTVT.

This rearrangement joins TRBV25-1 to TRBJ2-3; 7 positions match TRBD1. This CDR3 is 13 amino acids long. Germline-derived CDR1 and CDR2 are MGHDK and SYGVNS. After removal of 8 bases from V and 2 bases from J, the junction contained 4 bases not matched to a gene. The chain's CDR3 is CASYTGATDTQYF. CDR3 bases: TGTGCCAGCTATACAGGGGCCACAGATACGCAGTATTTT.

The rearrangement joins TRBV11-2 to TRBJ2-5; possible D gene TRBD1, 5 bases. CDR3 size: 15 residues. Per the germline V gene, CDR1 is SGHAT and CDR2 is FQNNGV. The ends were cut back, 2 bases at V and 5 bases at J, with 15 bases in the middle. The CDR3 DNA follows: TGTGCCAGCAGCTTACTTTTGCAGGGTAGCGAGACCCAGTACTTC. Protein sequence: CASSLLLQGSETQYF.

This chain links TRBV5-1 with TRBJ2-4; TRBD1 matches at 7 bases. The germline V gene has CDR1 SGHRS and CDR2 YFSETQ. The CDR3 has 17 amino acids. V shed 4 bases and J 2 bases; nucleotides not matched to a gene: 12. In DNA, the CDR3 is TGCGCCAGCAGCCCCAGGGTGAGGGGGCCTACCAAAAACATTCAGTACTTC. This encodes CASSPRVRGPTKNIQYF.